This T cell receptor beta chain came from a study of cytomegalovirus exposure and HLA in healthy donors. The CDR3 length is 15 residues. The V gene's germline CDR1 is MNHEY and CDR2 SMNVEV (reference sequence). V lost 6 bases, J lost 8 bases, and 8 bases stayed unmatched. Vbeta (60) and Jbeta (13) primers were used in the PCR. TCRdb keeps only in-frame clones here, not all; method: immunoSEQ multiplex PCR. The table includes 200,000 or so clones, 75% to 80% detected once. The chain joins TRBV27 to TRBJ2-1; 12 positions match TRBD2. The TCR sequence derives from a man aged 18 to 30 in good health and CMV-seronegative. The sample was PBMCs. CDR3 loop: CASSLGLAGRDEQFF. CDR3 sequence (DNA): TGTGCCAGCAGCCTAGGACTAGCGGGGCGGGATGAGCAGTTCTTC.